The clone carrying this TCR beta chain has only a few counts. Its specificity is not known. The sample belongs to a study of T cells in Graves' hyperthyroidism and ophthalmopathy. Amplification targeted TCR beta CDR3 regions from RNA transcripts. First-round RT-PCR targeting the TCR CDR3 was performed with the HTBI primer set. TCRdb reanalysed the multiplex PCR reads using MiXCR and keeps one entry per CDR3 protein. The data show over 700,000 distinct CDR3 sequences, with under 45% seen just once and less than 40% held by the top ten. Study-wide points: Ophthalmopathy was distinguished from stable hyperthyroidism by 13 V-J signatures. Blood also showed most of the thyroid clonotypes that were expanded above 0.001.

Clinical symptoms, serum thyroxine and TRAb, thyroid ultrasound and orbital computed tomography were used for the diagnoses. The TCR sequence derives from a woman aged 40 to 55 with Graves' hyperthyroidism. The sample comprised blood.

The CDR3 DNA follows: TGCAGCACTGGACAGGGCCGAATGAACACTGAAGCTTTCTTT. Translating gives CSTGQGRMNTEAFF. The V call is TRBV29-1, the J call TRBJ1-1; 8 positions agree with TRBD1. CDR1 SQVTM and CDR2 ANQGSEA come from the germline V gene. This CDR3 region has 14 residues. With 8 bases clipped from V and 0 bases from J, the junction kept 8 bases outside the gene matches. Variable domain in full (rest from reference TRBV29-1 and TRBJ1-1): SAVISQKPSRDICQRGTSLTIQCQVDSQVTMMFWYRQQPGQSLTLIATANQGSEATYESGFVIDKFPISRPNLTFSTLTVSNMSPEDSSIYLCSTGQGRMNTEAFFGQGTRLTVV.